This T cell receptor beta chain stems from a study of radiation and T cells in renal cell carcinoma. Study as a whole: Nephrectomy followed 15 Gy stereotactic body radiation by 4 weeks.

The CDR3 has 16 amino acids. V shed 6 bases, J shed 9 bases, and the junction held 14 bases outside the gene matches. The germline CDR1 and CDR2 sequences are LNHDA and SQIVND (reference sequence). TCRdb's copy holds only in-frame clones and misses some; the assay was immunoSEQ multiplex PCR. Of tens of thousands of clones listed, 65% to 90% were seen once; the top ten hold 20% to 25%. Sample time point: blood 2 weeks post-SBRT. Treatment here: 15 Gy SBRT to primary tumor, nephrectomy 4 weeks later. Sequenced here: blood, sampled from a patient whose treatment included radiotherapy and nephrectomy. This clonotype was obtained from a woman in her forties or fifties with renal cell carcinoma. The chain carries TRBV19 and TRBJ1-5, with 10 bases matching TRBD1. The CDR3 is CASRTRTGGSWRPQHF. CDR3 coding DNA: TGTGCCAGTAGAACTCGGACAGGGGGATCGTGGAGGCCCCAGCATTTT.